These T cell receptor beta chains were read from a single sample in a study of control samples from healthy donors and cancer patients. Clones were sequenced by immunoSEQ multiplex PCR, and TCRdb holds only the in-frame ones, with some missing. The sample records approximately 82,000 clones, over 85% being singletons. Sequencing used PBMCs. All receptors derive from a woman in her thirties or forties with lung cancer. Each CDR3 is given with its conserved first and last residue. D genes are given only for firm matches. Only some rows state a clone size, as once, few, many or a class for expanded clones.

NA	TRBV18	TRBD1	TRBJ1-2	CASSPTDRGYGYTF	TGTGCCAGCTCACCAACGGACAGGGGCTATGGCTACACCTTC
NA	TRBV19	TRBD1	TRBJ2-5	CASRDKGDREAETQYF	TGTGCCAGTAGGGATAAAGGGGACAGGGAAGCAGAGACCCAGTACTTC
NA	TRBV7-9	NA	TRBJ1-5	CASSLGGWNQPQHF	TGTGCCAGCAGCCTAGGGGGTTGGAATCAGCCCCAGCATTTT
NA	TRBV3-1/TRBV3-2	NA	TRBJ2-7	CASSQGSAYEQYF	TGTGCCAGCAGCCAAGGATCTGCCTACGAGCAGTACTTC
NA	TRBV3-1/TRBV3-2	TRBD2	TRBJ2-1	CASSELAGEGNEQFF	TGTGCCAGCAGCGAACTAGCGGGGGAAGGCAATGAGCAGTTCTTC
few	TRBV19	NA	TRBJ1-3	CASRGYGNTIYF	TGTGCCAGTAGGGGTTATGGAAACACCATATATTTT
NA	TRBV5-1	TRBD1	TRBJ1-1	CASSFSGGWSTEAFF	TGCGCCAGCAGCTTTTCAGGGGGCTGGTCAACTGAAGCTTTCTTT
NA	TRBV5-1	NA	TRBJ1-5	CASSLFPAGVADSNQPQHF	TGCGCCAGCAGCTTGTTTCCGGCAGGGGTTGCGGATAGCAATCAGCCCCAGCATTTT
NA	TRBV30	NA	TRBJ2-2	CAWSPVAGELFF	TGTGCCTGGAGCCCAGTGGCCGGGGAGCTGTTTTTT
NA	TRBV19	NA	TRBJ2-5	CASRGDLETQYF	TGTGCCAGTAGAGGGGACCTCGAGACCCAGTACTTC
NA	TRBV7-9	TRBD1	TRBJ1-2	CASSPGTGVNYGYTF	TGTGCCAGCAGCCCAGGCACAGGGGTCAACTATGGCTACACCTTC
NA	TRBV7-3	TRBD2	TRBJ2-7	CASSFGGAMDEQYF	TGTGCCAGCAGCTTCGGGGGGGCTATGGACGAGCAGTACTTC
NA	TRBV6-5	TRBD1	TRBJ1-1	CASTIGGWDEAFF	TGTGCCAGCACGATAGGGGGCTGGGATGAAGCTTTCTTT
NA	TRBV28	TRBD1	TRBJ1-2	CASSRQGYYGYTF	TGTGCCAGCAGCCGACAGGGTTACTATGGCTACACCTTC
NA	TRBV6-5	NA	TRBJ1-1	CASSYRGRSRLEAFF	TGTGCCAGCAGTTACAGGGGACGTTCACGGCTTGAAGCTTTCTTT
NA	TRBV19	TRBD2	TRBJ2-3	CASTQLAGYTDTQYF	TGTGCCAGTACCCAACTAGCGGGGTACACAGATACGCAGTATTTT
NA	TRBV4-1	NA	TRBJ1-3	CASSGSLSGNTIYF	TGCGCCAGCAGCGGAAGTCTCTCTGGAAACACCATATATTTT
once	TRBV3-1/TRBV3-2	NA	TRBJ1-2	CASSQDSGGYTF	TGTGCCAGCAGCCAAGACTCTGGTGGCTACACCTTC
NA	TRBV12-5	NA	TRBJ1-5	CASGGGGWLAQHF	TGTGCTAGTGGGGGAGGGGGTTGGTTGGCCCAGCATTTT
NA	TRBV5-6	NA	TRBJ1-2	CASSLQEDGYTF	TGTGCCAGCAGCTTACAGGAGGATGGCTACACCTTC
NA	TRBV3-1/TRBV3-2	NA	TRBJ2-1	CASGETGLSYNEQFF	TGTGCCAGCGGCGAAACAGGGCTCTCCTACAATGAGCAGTTCTTC
NA	TRBV7-2	NA	TRBJ2-1	CASSYYQSSYNEQFF	TGTGCCAGCAGTTATTACCAGAGCTCCTACAATGAGCAGTTCTTC
NA	TRBV12-3/TRBV12-4	NA	TRBJ2-5	CASSSQETQYF	TGTGCCAGCAGTTCTCAAGAGACCCAGTACTTC
few	TRBV28	TRBD1	TRBJ2-3	CASSLWALDRGPDTQYF	TGTGCCAGCAGTTTATGGGCTCTGGACAGGGGCCCAGATACGCAGTATTTT
NA	TRBV6-6	NA	TRBJ2-5	CASSAGGGETQYF	TGTGCCAGCAGTGCAGGTGGAGGTGAGACCCAGTACTTC
NA	TRBV5-3	TRBD1	TRBJ1-1	CARSCKTGAEAFF	TGTGCCAGAAGCTGTAAGACAGGGGCTGAAGCTTTCTTT
once	TRBV5-1	NA	TRBJ2-5	CASSFQQGPRETQYF	TGCGCCAGCAGCTTTCAACAGGGACCACGGGAGACCCAGTACTTC
NA	TRBV7-9	NA	TRBJ1-3	CASSPSGGSGNTIYF	TGTGCCAGCAGCCCCTCGGGCGGCTCTGGAAACACCATATATTTT
once	TRBV3-1/TRBV3-2	NA	TRBJ2-5	CASSEETQYF	TGTGCCAGCAGCGAAGAGACCCAGTACTTC
NA	TRBV9	NA	TRBJ2-5	CASSGLRDSGFGTQYF	TGTGCCAGCAGCGGCCTGCGGGACTCCGGGTTCGGGACCCAGTACTTC
few	TRBV7-9	NA	TRBJ2-7	CASSSGEDEQYF	TGTGCCAGCAGCTCCGGGGAGGACGAGCAGTACTTC
NA	TRBV9	NA	TRBJ2-6	CASSPQGRSGANVLTF	TGTGCCAGCAGCCCGCAAGGGCGCTCTGGGGCCAACGTCCTGACTTTC
NA	TRBV20-1	TRBD2	TRBJ2-5	CSASPHAGGIETQYF	TGCAGTGCTAGTCCTCACGCGGGGGGCATCGAGACCCAGTACTTC
once	TRBV19	NA	TRBJ1-1	CASSIAGKGTEAFF	TGTGCCAGTAGTATAGCAGGGAAAGGGACTGAAGCTTTCTTT
NA	TRBV3-1/TRBV3-2	TRBD1	TRBJ2-1	CASSHPGQGNEQFF	TGTGCCAGCAGCCATCCGGGACAGGGCAATGAGCAGTTCTTC
NA	TRBV24-1	NA	TRBJ2-3	CATSDLGTDTQYF	TGTGCCACCAGTGATTTGGGGACAGATACGCAGTATTTT
few	TRBV30	NA	TRBJ1-2	CAWSVQGLGNYGYTF	TGTGCCTGGAGTGTACAAGGGTTAGGGAACTATGGCTACACCTTC
few	TRBV19	NA	TRBJ2-7	CASSESSYEQYF	TGTGCCAGTAGCGAAAGCTCCTACGAGCAGTACTTC
NA	TRBV3-1/TRBV3-2	NA	TRBJ2-1	CASSQEGKDYNEQFF	TGTGCCAGCAGCCAAGAGGGAAAGGACTACAATGAGCAGTTCTTC
NA	TRBV5-1	TRBD2	TRBJ2-7	CASTSGGSYEQYF	TGCGCCAGCACTAGCGGGGGCTCCTACGAGCAGTACTTC
NA	TRBV6-2/TRBV6-3	TRBD1	TRBJ1-5	CASSSTGTNQPQHF	TGTGCCAGCAGTTCGACAGGGACGAATCAGCCCCAGCATTTT
NA	TRBV5-1	TRBD1	TRBJ1-1	CASSPRTGSINTEAFF	TGCGCCAGCAGCCCCCGGACAGGGTCGATAAACACTGAAGCTTTCTTT
NA	TRBV28	NA	TRBJ2-1	CASSVKVGGRSYNEQFF	TGTGCCAGCAGTGTGAAGGTCGGGGGAAGGTCCTACAATGAGCAGTTCTTC
NA	TRBV9	NA	TRBJ1-2	CASSVVAQGDGYTF	TGTGCCAGCAGCGTAGTGGCACAAGGCGATGGCTACACCTTC
NA	TRBV9	NA	TRBJ1-2	CASSVEAATYGYTF	TGTGCCAGCAGCGTAGAAGCAGCGACCTATGGCTACACCTTC
NA	TRBV29-1	NA	TRBJ1-1	CSVVEGPNTEAFF	TGCAGCGTTGTTGAGGGACCGAACACTGAAGCTTTCTTT
few	TRBV10-2	NA	TRBJ2-1	CASSESGAAYNEQFF	TGCGCCAGCAGTGAGTCGGGGGCCGCATACAATGAGCAGTTCTTC
once	TRBV9	NA	TRBJ1-1	CASSVKMNTEAFF	TGTGCCAGCAGCGTAAAGATGAACACTGAAGCTTTCTTT
NA	TRBV6-1	NA	TRBJ2-7	CASSEAREFPYEQYF	TGTGCCAGCAGTGAAGCCAGGGAATTCCCCTACGAGCAGTACTTC
NA	TRBV11-2	NA	TRBJ2-3	CASSLDKAQDTQYF	TGTGCCAGCAGCTTAGATAAGGCACAAGATACGCAGTATTTT
few	TRBV19	NA	TRBJ1-2	CASSIDHAQIYGYTF	TGTGCCAGTAGTATAGATCATGCCCAGATCTATGGCTACACCTTC
once	TRBV19	TRBD1	TRBJ1-1	CASSIGTAMNTEAFF	TGTGCCAGTAGTATCGGGACAGCCATGAACACTGAAGCTTTCTTT
NA	TRBV2	NA	TRBJ1-5	CAVGGGAELIQHF	TGTGCCGTGGGGGGAGGGGCGGAATTGATCCAGCATTTT